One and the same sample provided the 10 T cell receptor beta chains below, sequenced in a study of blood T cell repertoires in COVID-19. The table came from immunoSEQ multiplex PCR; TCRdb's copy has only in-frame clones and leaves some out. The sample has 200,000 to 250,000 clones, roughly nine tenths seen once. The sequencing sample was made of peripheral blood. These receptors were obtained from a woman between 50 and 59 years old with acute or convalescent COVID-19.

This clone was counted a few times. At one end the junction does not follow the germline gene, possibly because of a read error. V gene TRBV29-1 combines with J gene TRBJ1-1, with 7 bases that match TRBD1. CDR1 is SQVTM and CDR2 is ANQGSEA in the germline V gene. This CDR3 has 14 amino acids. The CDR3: CSVEGGRGSTEAFF. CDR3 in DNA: TGCAGCGTGGAAGGGGGCAGGGGGAGCACTGAAGCTTTCTTT.

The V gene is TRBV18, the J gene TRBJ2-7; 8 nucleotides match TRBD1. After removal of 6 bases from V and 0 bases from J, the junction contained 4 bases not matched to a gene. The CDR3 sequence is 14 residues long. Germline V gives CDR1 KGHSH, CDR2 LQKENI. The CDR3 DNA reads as TGTGCCAGCTCGGACAGGGAAGGCTCCTACGAGCAGTACTTC. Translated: CASSDREGSYEQYF.

Here the CDR3 DNA reads TGTGCCTGGATGTCAATTGAGGGTCACAATGAGCAGTTCTTC. Encoded protein: CAWMSIEGHNEQFF. V and J are TRBV30 and TRBJ2-1; a weak D match, TRBD2 (5 bases). The germline V and J ends were trimmed by 4 bases and 5 bases, with 15 bases remaining between them. Germline CDR1 reads GTSNPN; CDR2 reads SVGIG (reference sequence). This CDR3 is built from 14 residues. Full variable domain (outside the CDR3, taken from reference TRBV30 and TRBJ2-1): SQTIHQWPATLVQPVGSPLSLECTVEGTSNPNLYWYRQAAGRGLQLLFYSVGIGQISSEVPQNLSASRPQDRQFILSSKKLLLSDSGFYLCAWMSIEGHNEQFFGPGTRLTVL.

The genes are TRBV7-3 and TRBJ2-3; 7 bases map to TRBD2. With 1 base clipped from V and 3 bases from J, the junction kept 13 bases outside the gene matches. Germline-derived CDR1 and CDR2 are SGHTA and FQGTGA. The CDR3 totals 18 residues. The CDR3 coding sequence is TGTGCCAGCAGCTTAAGGGGGGGTCTTATGGGCGAAACAGATACGCAGTATTTT. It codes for CASSLRGGLMGETDTQYF.

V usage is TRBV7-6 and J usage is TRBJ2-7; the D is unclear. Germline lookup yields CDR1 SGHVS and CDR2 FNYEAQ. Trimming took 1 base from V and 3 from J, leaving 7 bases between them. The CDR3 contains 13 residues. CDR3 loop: CASSLDRNYEQYF. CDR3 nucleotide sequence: TGTGCCAGCAGCTTAGACAGAAACTACGAGCAGTACTTC.

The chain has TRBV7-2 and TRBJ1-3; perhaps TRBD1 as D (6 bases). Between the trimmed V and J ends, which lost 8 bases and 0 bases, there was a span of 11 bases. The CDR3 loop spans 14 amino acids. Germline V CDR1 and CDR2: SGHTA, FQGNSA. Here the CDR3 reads CASADRSSGNTIYF. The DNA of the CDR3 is TGTGCCAGCGCTGACAGGAGCTCTGGAAACACCATATATTTT.

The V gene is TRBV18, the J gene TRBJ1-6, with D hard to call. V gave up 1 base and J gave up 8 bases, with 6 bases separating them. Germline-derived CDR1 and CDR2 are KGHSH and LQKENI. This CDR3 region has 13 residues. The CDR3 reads CASSPRSDSPLHF. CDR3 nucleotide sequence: TGTGCCAGCTCACCACGGTCGGATTCACCCCTCCACTTT.

The CDR3 loop reads CASSTQGADGYTF. CDR3 DNA sequence: TGTGCCAGCAGTACACAGGGGGCGGATGGCTACACCTTC. The chain recombines TRBV28 with TRBJ1-2, with 9 bases that match TRBD1. Germline assignment: CDR1 MDHEN and CDR2 SYDVKM. The CDR3 is made up of 13 amino acids. V lost 5 bases, J lost 6 bases, and 4 bases stayed unmatched.

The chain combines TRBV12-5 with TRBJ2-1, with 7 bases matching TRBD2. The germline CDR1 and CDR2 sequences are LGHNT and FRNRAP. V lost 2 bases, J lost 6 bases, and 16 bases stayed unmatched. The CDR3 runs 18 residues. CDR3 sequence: CASGLPGVGGNPINEQFF. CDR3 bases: TGTGCTAGTGGTTTGCCTGGGGTCGGGGGGAACCCCATCAATGAGCAGTTCTTC.

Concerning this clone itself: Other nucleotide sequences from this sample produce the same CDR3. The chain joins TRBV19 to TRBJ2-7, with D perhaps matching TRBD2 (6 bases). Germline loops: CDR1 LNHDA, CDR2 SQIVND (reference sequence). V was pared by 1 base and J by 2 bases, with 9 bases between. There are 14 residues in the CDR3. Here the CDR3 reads CASSIGRGTYEQYF. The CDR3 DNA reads TGTGCCAGTAGTATAGGTCGGGGGACCTACGAGCAGTACTTC.